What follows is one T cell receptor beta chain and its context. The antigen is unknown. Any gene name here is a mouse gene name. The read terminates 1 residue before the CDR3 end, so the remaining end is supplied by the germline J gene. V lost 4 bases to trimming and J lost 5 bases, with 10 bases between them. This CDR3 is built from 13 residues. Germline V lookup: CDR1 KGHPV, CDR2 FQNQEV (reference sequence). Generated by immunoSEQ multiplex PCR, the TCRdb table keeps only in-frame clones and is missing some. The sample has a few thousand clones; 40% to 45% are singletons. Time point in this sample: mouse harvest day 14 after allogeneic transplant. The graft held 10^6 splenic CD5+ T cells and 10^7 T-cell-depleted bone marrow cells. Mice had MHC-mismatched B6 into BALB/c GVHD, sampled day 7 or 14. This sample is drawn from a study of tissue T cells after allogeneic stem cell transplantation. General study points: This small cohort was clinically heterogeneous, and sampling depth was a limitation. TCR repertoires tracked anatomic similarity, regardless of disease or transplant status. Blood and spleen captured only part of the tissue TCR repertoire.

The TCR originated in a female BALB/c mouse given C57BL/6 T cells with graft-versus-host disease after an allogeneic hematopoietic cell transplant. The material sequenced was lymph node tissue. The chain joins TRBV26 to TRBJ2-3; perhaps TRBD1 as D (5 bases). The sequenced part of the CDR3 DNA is TGTGCCAGCAGTCCCTCCAGGGTAGAAACGCTGTAT. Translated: CASSPSRVETLY. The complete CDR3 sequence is CASSPSRVETLYF.